The present TCR beta chain was sequenced within a study of T cells after yellow fever vaccination. Across the whole study: The SMART-Seq v4 Ultra Low Input method served to prepare the low-cell-number fractions.

The sample holds many counts of this clonotype. Its target is not known. V was clipped by 8 bases and J by 3 bases, with 26 bases between them. The germline V gene has CDR1 DFQATT and CDR2 SNEGSKA (reference sequence). The CDR3 has 16 amino acids. Study conclusions and caveats: Primary-vaccination clones mostly resurfaced post-booster (nearly 97% CD4, under 90% CD8). Weaker overall was a secondary response that nonetheless peaked faster, on day 5 versus 15.

TCRdb redid the calling of the 5' RACE reads with MiXCR, one entry per CDR3 protein. This table holds 90,000 to 130,000 distinct CDR3 sequences, approximately 8.4% found once. The chain combines TRBV20-1 with TRBJ2-7, with D perhaps TRBD1 or TRBD2 (5 bases each). This receptor was taken from a man aged 25 to 40 who received the YFV17D yellow fever vaccine. The sequenced sample was CD8+ T cells sorted from PBMCs, obtained 45 days after the yellow fever booster vaccination. In nucleotides, the CDR3 is TGCAGTACCGAGACTGGGGGTGCCCCCTTAGACTACGAGCAGTACTTC. Translating gives CSTETGGAPLDYEQYF.